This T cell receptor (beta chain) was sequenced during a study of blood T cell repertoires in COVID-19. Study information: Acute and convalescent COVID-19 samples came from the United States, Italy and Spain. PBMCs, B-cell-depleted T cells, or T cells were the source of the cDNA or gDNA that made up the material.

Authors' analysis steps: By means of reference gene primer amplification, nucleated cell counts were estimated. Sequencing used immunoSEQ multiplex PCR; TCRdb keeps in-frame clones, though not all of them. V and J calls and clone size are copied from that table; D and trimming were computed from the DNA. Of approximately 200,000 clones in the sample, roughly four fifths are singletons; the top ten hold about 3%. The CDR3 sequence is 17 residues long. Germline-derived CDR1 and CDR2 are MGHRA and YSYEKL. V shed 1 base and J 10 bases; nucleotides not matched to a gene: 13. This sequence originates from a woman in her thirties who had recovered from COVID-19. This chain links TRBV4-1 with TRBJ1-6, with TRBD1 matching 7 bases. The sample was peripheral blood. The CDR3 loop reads CASSQGIKGTAASPLHF. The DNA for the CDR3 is TGCGCCAGCAGCCAAGGAATTAAAGGGACAGCGGCCTCACCCCTCCACTTT.